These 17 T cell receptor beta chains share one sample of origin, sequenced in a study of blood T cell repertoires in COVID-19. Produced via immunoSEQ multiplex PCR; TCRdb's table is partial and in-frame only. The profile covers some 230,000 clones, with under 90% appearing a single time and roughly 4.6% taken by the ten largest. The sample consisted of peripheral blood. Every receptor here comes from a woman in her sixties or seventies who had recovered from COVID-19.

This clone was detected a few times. The CDR3 bases are TGTGCCAGTAGAAGGGGACAGGGGGTTGCCGCGGCCCAGCATTTT. Residues: CASRRGQGVAAAQHF. The chain carries TRBV19 and TRBJ1-5; TRBD1 matches at 11 bases. Germline loops: CDR1 LNHDA, CDR2 SQIVND (reference sequence). V was pared by 6 bases and J by 11 bases, with 12 bases of the junction left unmatched. This CDR3 region has 15 residues.

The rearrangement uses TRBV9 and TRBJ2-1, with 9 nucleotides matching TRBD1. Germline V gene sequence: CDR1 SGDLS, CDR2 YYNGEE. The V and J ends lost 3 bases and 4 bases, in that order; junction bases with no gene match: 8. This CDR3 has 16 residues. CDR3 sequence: CASSAPGTGLYNEQFF. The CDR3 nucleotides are TGTGCCAGCAGCGCCCCCGGGACAGGGCTTTACAATGAGCAGTTCTTC.

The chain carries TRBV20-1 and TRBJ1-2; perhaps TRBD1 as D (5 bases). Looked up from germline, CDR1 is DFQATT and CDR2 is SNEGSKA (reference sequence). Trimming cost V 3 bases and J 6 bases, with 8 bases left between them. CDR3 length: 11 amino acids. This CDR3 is CSASPGNGYTF. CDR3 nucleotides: TGCAGTGCTAGCCCAGGGAATGGCTACACCTTC.

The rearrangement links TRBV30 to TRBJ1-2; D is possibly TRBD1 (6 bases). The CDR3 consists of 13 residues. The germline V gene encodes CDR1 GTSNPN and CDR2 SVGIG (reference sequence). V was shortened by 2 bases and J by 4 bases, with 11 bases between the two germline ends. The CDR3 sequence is CAWSLRTAYGYTF. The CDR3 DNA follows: TGTGCCTGGAGTCTCCGGACAGCCTATGGCTACACCTTC.

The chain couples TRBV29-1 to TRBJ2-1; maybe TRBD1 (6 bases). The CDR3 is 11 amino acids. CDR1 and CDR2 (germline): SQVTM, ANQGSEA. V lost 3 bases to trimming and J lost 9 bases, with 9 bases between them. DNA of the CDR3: TGCAGCGTTGATGGGGGCTTTGAGCAGTTCTTC. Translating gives CSVDGGFEQFF.

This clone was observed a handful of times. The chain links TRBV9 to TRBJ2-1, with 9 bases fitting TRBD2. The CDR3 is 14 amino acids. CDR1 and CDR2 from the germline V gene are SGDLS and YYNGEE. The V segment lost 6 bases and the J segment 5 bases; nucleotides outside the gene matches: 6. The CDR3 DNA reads TGTGCCAGCACCCCGACTAGCGGAGACAATGAGCAGTTCTTC. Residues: CASTPTSGDNEQFF.

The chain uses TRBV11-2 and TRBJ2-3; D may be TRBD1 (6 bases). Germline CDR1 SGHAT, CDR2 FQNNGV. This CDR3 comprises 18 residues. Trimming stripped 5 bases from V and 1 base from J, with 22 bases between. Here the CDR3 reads CASSTIPRRGRGTDTQYF. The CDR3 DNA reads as TGTGCCAGCAGCACCATACCCCGCAGGGGCCGTGGCACAGATACGCAGTATTTT. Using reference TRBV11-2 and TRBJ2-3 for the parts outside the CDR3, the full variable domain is EAGVAQSPRYKIIEKRQSVAFWCNPISGHATLYWYQQILGQGPKLLIQFQNNGVVDDSQLPKDRFSAERLKGVDSTLKIQPAKLEDSAVYLCASSTIPRRGRGTDTQYFGPGTRLTVL.

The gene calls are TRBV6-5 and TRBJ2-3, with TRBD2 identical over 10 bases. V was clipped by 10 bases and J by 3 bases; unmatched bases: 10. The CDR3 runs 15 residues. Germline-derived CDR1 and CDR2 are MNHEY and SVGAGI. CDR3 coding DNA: TGTGCCACCAGGGCCCTAGCGGGGGTTACAGATACGCAGTATTTT. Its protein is CATRALAGVTDTQYF.

Here the CDR3 DNA reads TGCGCCAGCAGCCAGGATTTGACTAGCGGGGCACTGAGGGAGCAGTTCTTC. Its translation is CASSQDLTSGALREQFF. The rearrangement links TRBV4-1 to TRBJ2-1; 11 bases are shared with TRBD2. Germline V gives CDR1 MGHRA, CDR2 YSYEKL. Trimming took 3 bases from V and 10 from J; bases not matched to a gene: 14. This CDR3 comprises 17 residues.

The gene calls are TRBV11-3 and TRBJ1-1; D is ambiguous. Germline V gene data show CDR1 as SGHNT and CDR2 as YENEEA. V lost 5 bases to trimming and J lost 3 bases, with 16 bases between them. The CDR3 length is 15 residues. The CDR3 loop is CASSHSPGIDTEAFF. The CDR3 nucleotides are TGTGCCAGCAGCCACTCCCCGGGGATCGACACTGAAGCTTTCTTT.

CDR3 sequence reads: CASEGDRMNTEAFF. CDR3 coding DNA: TGTGCCAGCGAGGGGGATCGGATGAACACTGAAGCTTTCTTT. V usage is TRBV6-5 and J usage is TRBJ1-1, with D tentatively TRBD1 (6 bases). Germline V gene data show CDR1 as MNHEY and CDR2 as SVGAGI. The CDR3 has 14 amino acids. Trimming removed 8 bases at V and 0 bases at J, with 13 bases between.

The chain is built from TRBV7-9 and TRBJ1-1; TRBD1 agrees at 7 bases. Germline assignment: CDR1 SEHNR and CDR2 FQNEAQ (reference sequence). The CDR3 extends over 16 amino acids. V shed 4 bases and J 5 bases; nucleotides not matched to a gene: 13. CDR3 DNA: TGTGCCAGCAGCTACCGGAGGATCCCACAGGGGACTGAAGCTTTCTTT. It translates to CASSYRRIPQGTEAFF. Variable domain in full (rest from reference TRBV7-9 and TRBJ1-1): DTGVSQNPRHKITKRGQNVTFRCDPISEHNRLYWYRQTLGQGPEFLTYFQNEAQLEKSRLLSDRFSAERPKGSFSTLEIQRTEQGDSAMYLCASSYRRIPQGTEAFFGQGTRLTVV.

Here the CDR3 DNA reads TGCGCCAGCAGCCCGGGCAGGGGTATGAACACTGAAGCTTTCTTT. Translating it yields CASSPGRGMNTEAFF. The chain has TRBV5-1 and TRBJ1-1; TRBD1 might be the D (6 bases). The CDR3 contains 15 residues. Trimming stripped 4 bases from V and 0 bases from J, with 13 bases between. The germline V gene encodes CDR1 SGHRS and CDR2 YFSETQ.

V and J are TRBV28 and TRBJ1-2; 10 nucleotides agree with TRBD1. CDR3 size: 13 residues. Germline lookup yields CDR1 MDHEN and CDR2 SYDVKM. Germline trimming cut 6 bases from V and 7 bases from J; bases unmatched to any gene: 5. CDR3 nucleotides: TGTGCCAGCAGCCCCGGACAGGGGGGTGGCTACACCTTC. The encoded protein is CASSPGQGGGYTF.

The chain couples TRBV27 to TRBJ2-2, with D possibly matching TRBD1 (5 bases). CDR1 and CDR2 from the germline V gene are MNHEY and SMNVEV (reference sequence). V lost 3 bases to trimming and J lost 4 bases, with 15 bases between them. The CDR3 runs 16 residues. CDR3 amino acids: CASSFSTHGATGELFF. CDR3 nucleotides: TGTGCCAGCAGTTTCTCGACTCATGGGGCCACCGGGGAGCTGTTTTTT.

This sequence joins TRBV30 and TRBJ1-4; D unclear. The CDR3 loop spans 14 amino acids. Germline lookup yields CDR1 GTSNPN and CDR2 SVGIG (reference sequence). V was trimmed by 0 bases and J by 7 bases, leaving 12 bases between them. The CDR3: CAWSVLGLAEKLFF. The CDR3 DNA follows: TGTGCCTGGAGTGTACTAGGGCTTGCTGAAAAACTGTTTTTT.

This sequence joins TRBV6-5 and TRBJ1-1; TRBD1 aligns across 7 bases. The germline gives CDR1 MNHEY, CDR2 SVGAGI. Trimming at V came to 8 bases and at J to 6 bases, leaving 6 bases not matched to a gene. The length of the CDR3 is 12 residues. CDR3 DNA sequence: TGTGCCAGCGGCGAACAGGGGTCTGAAGCTTTCTTT. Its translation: CASGEQGSEAFF.